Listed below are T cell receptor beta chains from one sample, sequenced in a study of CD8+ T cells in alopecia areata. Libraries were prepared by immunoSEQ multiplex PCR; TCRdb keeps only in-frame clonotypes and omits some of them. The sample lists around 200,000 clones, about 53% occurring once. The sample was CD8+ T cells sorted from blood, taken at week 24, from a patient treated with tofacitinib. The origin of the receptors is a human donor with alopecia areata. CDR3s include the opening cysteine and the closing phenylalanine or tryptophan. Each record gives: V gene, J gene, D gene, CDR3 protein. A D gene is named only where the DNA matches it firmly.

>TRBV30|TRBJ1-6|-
CAWSQGRRSYNSPLHF
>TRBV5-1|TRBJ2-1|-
CASSLGLRNEQFF
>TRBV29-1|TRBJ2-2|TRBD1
CSVTGGRELFF
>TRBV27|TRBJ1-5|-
CASSLSQGGRNQPQHF
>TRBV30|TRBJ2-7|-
CAWSVGQGSYEQYF
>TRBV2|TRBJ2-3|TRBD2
CASSEVKRGLADTQYF
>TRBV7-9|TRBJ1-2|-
CASSLVQGNGYTF
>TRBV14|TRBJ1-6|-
CAIAGRSYNSPLHF
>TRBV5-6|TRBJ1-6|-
CASSLLADSYNSPLHF
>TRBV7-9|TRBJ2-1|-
CASSFPGYNEQFF
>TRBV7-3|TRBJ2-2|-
CASSPATGELFF
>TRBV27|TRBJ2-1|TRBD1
CASGSPRDRSINEQFF
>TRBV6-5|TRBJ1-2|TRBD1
CASSYSGQGYGYTF
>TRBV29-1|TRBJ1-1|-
CSVRTDSNTEAFF
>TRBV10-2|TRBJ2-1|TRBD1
CASYGQGIVNEQFF
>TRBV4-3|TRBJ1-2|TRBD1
CASSPSTGTVYGYTF
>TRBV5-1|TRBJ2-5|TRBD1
CASSTDRGPGETQYF
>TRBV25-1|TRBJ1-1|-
CASGESVEAFF
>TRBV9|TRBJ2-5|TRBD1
CASSGGTGDGETQYF
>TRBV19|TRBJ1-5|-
CASTEGPDRRGWVNQPQHF
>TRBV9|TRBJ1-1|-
CASSVAQGYTEAFF
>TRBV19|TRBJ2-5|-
CASTDRLTETQYF
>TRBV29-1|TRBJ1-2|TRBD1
CSLRGQDYGYTF
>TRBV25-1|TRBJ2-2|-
CASSDFWRGELFF
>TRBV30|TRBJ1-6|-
CAWTETVFNSPLHF
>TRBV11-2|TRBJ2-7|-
CASRTEDYEQYF
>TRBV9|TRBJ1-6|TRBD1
CASSRTGGASYNSPLHF